Following are 20 T cell receptor beta chains from one sample sequenced in a study of early T cells in non-severe SARS-CoV-2 infection. TCRdb ran MiXCR on the 5' RACE reads and lists one entry per CDR3 protein. This sample has under 60,000 distinct CDR3 sequences; 7% to 10% occur once, and the top ten carry about 4.2%. Sequencing was carried out using whole blood. These receptor sequences come from an adult who was a healthcare worker with PCR-confirmed SARS-CoV-2 infection or an uninfected control (not recorded which).

V and J are TRBV28 and TRBJ2-7; 9 nucleotides line up with TRBD1. Germline CDR1 MDHEN, CDR2 SYDVKM. The V gene end was trimmed by 8 bases and the J gene end by 7 bases; junction bases not matched to a gene: 12. The CDR3 length is 14 residues. CDR3 in DNA: TGTGCCAGCGGACGTACAGGGGGCGCGAGGGAGCAGTACTTC. As protein: CASGRTGGAREQYF.

The chain recombines TRBV28 with TRBJ2-1, with D perhaps matching TRBD1 or TRBD2 (10 bases each). Trimming removed 3 bases at V and 5 bases at J, with 29 bases between. Germline V CDR1 and CDR2: MDHEN, SYDVKM. CDR3 length: 20 amino acids. This chain's CDR3 is CASSLGQGYFTSGTHNEQFF. The CDR3 nucleotides read TGTGCCAGCAGTTTGGGACAGGGGTACTTCACTAGCGGGACACACAATGAGCAGTTCTTC.

This clonotype was observed at least ten times. This chain joins TRBV11-2 and TRBJ2-1, with D unresolved. The germline V gene has CDR1 SGHAT and CDR2 FQNNGV. CDR3 length equals 14 residues. V lost 5 bases and J lost 1, with 9 bases in between. In nucleotides, the CDR3 is TGTGCCAGCAGCCACGTTGGGTCCTACAATGAGCAGTTCTTC. Encoded protein: CASSHVGSYNEQFF.

The chain couples TRBV6-6 to TRBJ2-1, with a possible D match to TRBD2 (6 bases). V lost 0 bases and J lost 0, with 12 bases in between. CDR3 size: 17 residues. Germline V gene sequence: CDR1 MNHNY, CDR2 SVGAGI (reference sequence). The CDR3 nucleotides are TGTGCCAGCAGTTACTCGATCGGGAGCCGCTCCTACAATGAGCAGTTCTTC. It is translated as CASSYSIGSRSYNEQFF.

This clonotype has just a few counts. The V call is TRBV7-9, the J call TRBJ2-7; TRBD1 aligns across 11 bases. This CDR3 is built from 19 residues. CDR1 is SEHNR and CDR2 is FQNEAQ in the germline V gene (reference sequence). The ends lost 5 bases at V and 3 bases at J; junction bases unmatched: 18. The DNA for the CDR3 is TGTGCCAGCAGCCCGAAGGCCGGGACAGGGGGGAAAGTTCACTACGAGCAGTACTTC. It is translated as CASSPKAGTGGKVHYEQYF.

The chain combines TRBV6-5 with TRBJ2-3; TRBD2 matches at 13 bases. CDR1 and CDR2 (germline): MNHEY, SVGAGI. The CDR3 is 15 residues long. Trimming at V came to 8 bases and at J to 2 bases, leaving 4 bases not matched to a gene. DNA for the CDR3: TGTGCCAGCGGGACTAGCGGGGACTCCACAGATACGCAGTATTTT. It specifies CASGTSGDSTDTQYF.

The sample holds a few counts of this clonotype. The J gene is TRBJ2-1, the V gene TRBV5-5; TRBD2 aligns across 13 bases. Germline lookup yields CDR1 SGHKS and CDR2 YYEKEE (reference sequence). Germline trimming cut 3 bases from V and 3 bases from J; bases unmatched to any gene: 6. The CDR3 has 17 amino acids. CDR3 sequence: CASSSQLAGGNYNEQFF. DNA of the CDR3: TGTGCCAGCAGCTCCCAACTAGCGGGAGGGAACTACAATGAGCAGTTCTTC.

J is TRBJ1-5 and V is TRBV6-5; weak D call: TRBD1 (6 bases). Trimming took 10 bases from V and 7 from J, leaving 14 bases between them. The CDR3 extends over 12 amino acids. CDR1 is MNHEY, CDR2 SVGAGI, per germline. For the CDR3, the DNA is TGTGCCACCGGGGGGGGCCGACAGCCCCAGCATTTT. Translating gives CATGGGRQPQHF.

The table lists this clonotype with a few counts. The chain couples TRBV12-3 or TRBV12-4 to TRBJ2-1; 14 nucleotides match TRBD2. The CDR3 has 16 residues. V lost 5 bases to trimming and J lost 8 bases; unmatched junction nucleotides: 8. In nucleotides, the CDR3 is TGTGCCAGCAGTCCTCGACTAGCGGGGGGGCCCTATGAGCAGTTCTTC. Amino acids: CASSPRLAGGPYEQFF.

This clonotype was counted between two and nine times. The V and J genes are TRBV7-8 and TRBJ1-6, with D perhaps matching TRBD1 (5 bases). The germline gives CDR1 SGHVS, CDR2 FQNEAQ. V was cut by 6 bases and J by 10 bases, with 19 bases left in between. The CDR3 has 15 amino acids. CDR3 sequence reads: CASRLGVVDHSPLHF. As DNA, the CDR3 is TGTGCCAGCAGGCTAGGGGTTGTAGACCACTCACCCCTCCACTTT.

The genes are TRBV10-3 and TRBJ2-7; TRBD1 aligns across 9 bases. Germline CDR1 is ENHRY and CDR2 is SYGVKD. The CDR3 is 15 residues long. With V trimmed by 6 bases and J by 1 base, 7 bases remained unmatched. The CDR3 reads CAIRDRDRVSYEQYF. The CDR3 DNA sequence: TGTGCCATCAGGGACCGGGACAGGGTTTCCTACGAGCAGTACTTC.

This clonotype was picked up many times. The genes are TRBV12-3 or TRBV12-4 and TRBJ1-5; D gene ambiguous. Trimming left V 0 bases short and J 4 bases short, with 4 bases between. CDR3 length: 13 residues. Here the CDR3 DNA reads TGTGCCAGCAGTTTAGCGGGTAATCAGCCCCAGCATTTT. It encodes CASSLAGNQPQHF.

This clonotype was seen ten or more times. The chain is built from TRBV12-3 or TRBV12-4 and TRBJ1-5; no firm D call. V was shortened by 7 bases and J by 10 bases, with 20 bases between the two germline ends. The CDR3 is made up of 14 amino acids. CDR3: CASTPRRYIFPQHF. DNA for the CDR3: TGTGCCAGCACCCCCCGACGGTATATTTTCCCCCAGCATTTT.

This clonotype has at least ten counts. V gene TRBV20-1 combines with J gene TRBJ1-2; 7 bases fit TRBD1. The CDR3 has 17 residues. Trimming removed 6 bases from V and 3 bases from J; junction bases left unmatched: 19. Per the germline V gene, CDR1 is DFQATT and CDR2 is SNEGSKA (reference sequence). CDR3 residues: CSARPRDSLPFDYGYTF. The CDR3 DNA reads as TGCAGTGCGAGGCCCCGGGACAGCCTTCCTTTCGACTATGGCTACACCTTC.

This clonotype has a count of ten or more. The chain has TRBV5-5 and TRBJ2-7; TRBD1 is a possible D gene (6 bases). With 4 bases removed from V and 2 bases from J, the gap between germline ends came to 13 bases. The CDR3 is 14 residues long. Germline CDR1 SGHKS, CDR2 YYEKEE (reference sequence). CDR3 in DNA: TGTGCCAGCAGCCAGGGGTCCTGGACCTACGAGCAGTACTTC. Translation gives CASSQGSWTYEQYF.

This clonotype came up many times. This chain uses TRBV15 with TRBJ1-2, with TRBD1 matching 11 bases. The V gene end was trimmed by 3 bases and the J gene end by 2 bases; junction bases not matched to a gene: 5. Germline CDR1 LNHNV, CDR2 YYDKDF (reference sequence). CDR3 size: 16 residues. The CDR3 protein is CATSSAGTGGNYGYTF. For the CDR3, the DNA is TGTGCCACCAGCAGCGCCGGGACAGGGGGAAACTATGGCTACACCTTC.

This clonotype was recorded many times. The CDR3 loop reads CASSYGSGVDRQSQETTGYTF. The CDR3 DNA reads TGTGCCAGCAGTTACGGATCGGGTGTGGACAGGCAGTCGCAAGAAACTACAGGCTACACCTTC. This chain joins TRBV6-6 and TRBJ1-2; 7 bases map to TRBD1. Germline V gives CDR1 MNHNY, CDR2 SVGAGI (reference sequence). The CDR3 sequence is 21 residues long. J gave up 8 bases and V 2 bases, and 29 bases lay outside the gene matches.

In this sample, this clonotype turned up many times. The V call is TRBV29-1, the J call TRBJ1-4, with D perhaps matching TRBD1 (5 bases). The CDR3 has 15 amino acids. Germline V gives CDR1 SQVTM, CDR2 ANQGSEA. The V and J ends lost 6 bases and 4 bases respectively, with 18 bases between them. CDR3 protein: CSVSRGGEINEKLFF. CDR3 nucleotide sequence: TGCAGCGTCTCCCGGGGGGGTGAAATTAATGAAAAACTGTTTTTT.

This clonotype occurred many times. The rearrangement uses TRBV12-3 or TRBV12-4 and TRBJ2-7; D may be TRBD1 (5 bases). The CDR3 consists of 13 residues. V was trimmed by 5 bases and J by 2 bases, leaving 10 bases between them. The CDR3 sequence: CASSATATYEQYF. CDR3 coding DNA: TGTGCCAGCAGTGCGACAGCAACCTACGAGCAGTACTTC.

The chain has TRBV29-1 and TRBJ2-5; a weak D match, TRBD2 (7 bases). The V end lost 7 bases, the J end lost 7 bases, and 16 bases lay between the germline ends. Germline CDR1 reads SQVTM; CDR2 reads ANQGSEA. CDR3 length: 12 amino acids. The CDR3 coding sequence is TGCAGCGACATTCAGGGAGGGGGGACCCAGTACTTC. Its translation is CSDIQGGGTQYF.